The following is a T cell receptor (beta chain) sequence with its context. Following a re-call of the 5' RACE reads, TCRdb has one entry per CDR3 protein and lacks DNA. This repertoire comprises 250,000 or so distinct CDR3 sequences; its ten largest clones make up 3.5% to 5%. Germline V gene lookup returns CDR1 SGHRS and CDR2 YFSETQ. The CDR3 totals 14 residues. This sample is part of a study of T cells expressing NK-cell markers. Study background: Out of eight donors sequenced, seven tested HCMV-seropositive and the remaining one seronegative.

This chain uses TRBV5-1 with TRBJ2-1; TCRdb designates TRBD2, a call that cannot be tested without DNA. Sequencing was carried out using blood T cells: a sorted CD56 or NKG2C T cell subset, CD4+ or CD8+ T cells, or bulk PBMC T cells (not recorded which). This receptor was obtained from a woman between 18 and 69 years old in good health. The CDR3 protein is CASSTGLSYNEQFF.